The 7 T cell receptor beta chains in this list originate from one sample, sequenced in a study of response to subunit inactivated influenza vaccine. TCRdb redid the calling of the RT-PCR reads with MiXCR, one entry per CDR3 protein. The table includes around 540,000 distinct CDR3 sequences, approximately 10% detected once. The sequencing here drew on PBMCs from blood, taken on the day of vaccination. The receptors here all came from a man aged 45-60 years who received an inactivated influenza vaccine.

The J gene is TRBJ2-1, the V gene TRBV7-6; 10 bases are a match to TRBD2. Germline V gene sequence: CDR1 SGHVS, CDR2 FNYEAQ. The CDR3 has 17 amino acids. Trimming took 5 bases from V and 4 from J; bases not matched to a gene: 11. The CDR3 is CASSPGASGSNYNEQFF. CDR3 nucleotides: TGTGCCAGCAGCCCAGGGGCTAGCGGGAGTAATTACAATGAGCAGTTCTTC.

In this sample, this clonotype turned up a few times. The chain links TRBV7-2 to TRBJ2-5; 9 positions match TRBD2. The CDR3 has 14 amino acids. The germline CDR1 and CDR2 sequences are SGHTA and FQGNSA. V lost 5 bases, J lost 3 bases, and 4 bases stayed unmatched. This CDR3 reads CASSRTSDKETQYF. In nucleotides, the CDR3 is TGTGCCAGCAGCCGGACTAGCGACAAAGAGACCCAGTACTTC.

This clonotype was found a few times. The CDR3 spells CASSLGNRRAFF. CDR3 DNA: TGTGCCAGCAGCTTAGGGAATAGGAGGGCTTTCTTT. The rearrangement links TRBV7-8 to TRBJ1-1; D is unresolved. The CDR3 is 12 residues long. Trimming shortened V by 1 base and J by 11 bases, and 11 bases separated the two germline ends. Germline-derived CDR1 and CDR2 are SGHVS and FQNEAQ.

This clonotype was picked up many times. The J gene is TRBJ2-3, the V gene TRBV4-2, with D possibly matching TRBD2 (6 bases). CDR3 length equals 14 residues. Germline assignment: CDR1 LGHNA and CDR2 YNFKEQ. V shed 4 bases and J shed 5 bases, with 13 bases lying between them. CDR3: CASSLGGALDTQYF. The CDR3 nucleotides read TGTGCCAGCAGCCTTGGAGGGGCCTTAGATACGCAGTATTTT.

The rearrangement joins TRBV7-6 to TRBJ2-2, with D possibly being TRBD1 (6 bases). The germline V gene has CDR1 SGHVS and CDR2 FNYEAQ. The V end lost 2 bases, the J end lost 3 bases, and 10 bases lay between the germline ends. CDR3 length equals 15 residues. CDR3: CASSLMAGDTGELFF. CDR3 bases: TGTGCCAGCAGCTTAATGGCAGGGGACACCGGGGAGCTGTTTTTT.

The CDR3 here is CASSFPETAYEQYF. CDR3 nucleotide sequence: TGTGCCAGCAGCTTTCCTGAGACAGCCTACGAGCAGTACTTC. This chain joins TRBV5-6 and TRBJ2-7, with D possibly being TRBD1 (5 bases). This CDR3 comprises 14 residues. Germline V gives CDR1 SGHDT, CDR2 YYEEEE. Trimming cost V 2 bases and J 2 bases, with 11 bases left between them.

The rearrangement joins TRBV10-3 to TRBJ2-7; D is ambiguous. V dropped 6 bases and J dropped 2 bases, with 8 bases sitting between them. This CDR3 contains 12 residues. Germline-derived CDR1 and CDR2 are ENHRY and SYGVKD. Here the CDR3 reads CAIRGGAYEQYF. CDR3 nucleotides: TGTGCCATCAGGGGCGGAGCCTACGAGCAGTACTTC.